This T cell receptor beta chain was identified during a study of T cell changes during pregnancy in multiple sclerosis. Sequencing was performed with immunoSEQ multiplex PCR; in TCRdb, only in-frame clones are kept and a portion is missing. The sample records tens of thousands of clones, around 90% being singletons. The germline CDR1 and CDR2 sequences are SGHDT and YYEEEE. Trimming pared 4 bases from V and 1 base from J, leaving 3 bases between. This CDR3 is 11 amino acids long. This receptor was identified in a female donor with multiple sclerosis, enrolled in a pregnancy study. The sequences come from CD8+ T cells from peripheral blood mononuclear cells, collected in the third trimester of pregnancy. This chain connects TRBV5-6 to TRBJ2-7; D uncertain. CDR3 in amino acids: CASSRSYEQYF. The CDR3 bases are TGTGCCAGCAGCCGTTCCTACGAGCAGTACTTC.